These 28 T cell receptor beta chains came from one sample sequenced in a study of blood T cells in healthy people across ages. Together with a sample-barcoded 5' primer, a J-beta primer mix was included in a second PCR lasting about 6 to 11 cycles. TCRdb itself ran the 5' RACE reads through MiXCR, one entry per CDR3 protein. The top ten clones hold approximately 12% of a sample with 800,000 to 950,000 distinct CDR3 sequences, about 37% of them seen once. Sequences were obtained from blood. These receptors were collected from a man younger than 35 in good health.

This clonotype appeared once. The chain is built from TRBV6-1 and TRBJ1-6; the D is unclear. The germline V gene has CDR1 MNHNS and CDR2 SASEGT. V was shortened by 2 bases and J by 7 bases, with 9 bases between the two germline ends. This CDR3 contains 14 residues. The CDR3 sequence is CASSENSVNSPLHF. DNA for the CDR3: TGTGCCAGCAGTGAAAACAGCGTGAATTCACCCCTCCACTTT.

V gene TRBV12-5 combines with J gene TRBJ2-3; a weak D match, TRBD1 (6 bases). The germline V gene encodes CDR1 LGHNT and CDR2 FRNRAP. The ends were cut back, 5 bases at V and 6 bases at J, with 6 bases in the middle. This CDR3 has 11 amino acids. This chain's CDR3 is CASGQGDTQYF. In DNA, the CDR3 is TGTGCTAGTGGTCAGGGGGATACGCAGTATTTT.

In this sample, this clonotype turned up a few times. The rearrangement joins TRBV20-1 to TRBJ2-5, with D possibly being TRBD1 (6 bases). Germline values: CDR1 DFQATT, CDR2 SNEGSKA (reference sequence). The CDR3 runs 14 residues. Trimming took 0 bases from V and 1 from J, leaving 9 bases between them. CDR3: CSARDPRGQETQYF. Written as DNA, the CDR3 is TGCAGTGCTAGAGATCCCAGGGGCCAAGAGACCCAGTACTTC.

The chain carries TRBV7-9 and TRBJ1-2; 8 bases map to TRBD1. The junction had 3 bases not matched to a gene; V was cut back by 4 bases and J by 2 bases. Germline V gives CDR1 SEHNR, CDR2 FQNEAQ (reference sequence). This CDR3 comprises 14 residues. This CDR3 is CASSSRGQNYGYTF. CDR3 coding DNA: TGTGCCAGCAGCTCCAGGGGGCAGAACTATGGCTACACCTTC.

This clonotype has more than one count but fewer than ten. V gene TRBV2 combines with J gene TRBJ1-2, with D possibly being TRBD1 (5 bases). The CDR3 is 15 amino acids. Trimming shortened V by 5 bases and J by 2 bases, and 15 bases separated the two germline ends. Germline CDR1 and CDR2: SNHLY and FYNNEI. CDR3 region: CASSSQPQGNYGYTF. The CDR3 bases are TGTGCCAGCAGTTCCCAGCCCCAGGGAAACTATGGCTACACCTTC.

To note about this clonotype: Being one base from a much bigger clone, this may be a read error. The V call is TRBV5-1, the J call TRBJ2-1; D is unresolved. The DNA end favors TRBJ2-7, so the J call may be wrong. This CDR3 region has 14 residues. Germline CDR1 and CDR2: SGHRS and YFSETQ. CDR3 in DNA: TGCGCCAGTGGGAAGTCAGTCTCCTACAATGAGCAGTACTTC. Protein: CASGKSVSYNEQYF.

The chain carries TRBV20-1 and TRBJ2-5, with D possibly matching TRBD2 (6 bases). This CDR3 spans 14 amino acids. Germline-derived CDR1 and CDR2 are DFQATT and SNEGSKA (reference sequence). V shed 0 bases and J shed 11 bases, with 19 bases lying between them. CDR3 loop: CSARDWGGAGEQYF. CDR3 in DNA: TGCAGTGCTAGAGATTGGGGCGGGGCCGGGGAGCAGTACTTC.

The sample holds many counts of this clonotype. The chain recombines TRBV7-3 with TRBJ2-3, with D unresolved. V lost 1 base and J lost 4, with 6 bases in between. From germline, CDR1 is SGHTA and CDR2 FQGTGA. This CDR3 spans 13 amino acids. CDR3 amino acids: CASSLIRPDTQYF. CDR3 DNA: TGTGCCAGCAGCTTAATCCGACCAGATACGCAGTATTTT.

The rearrangement joins TRBV6-6 to TRBJ2-3; 8 bases are shared with TRBD1. The CDR3 contains 16 residues. The germline CDR1 and CDR2 sequences are MNHNY and SVGAGI (reference sequence). The ends lost 0 bases at V and 2 bases at J; junction bases unmatched: 4. For the CDR3, the DNA is TGTGCCAGCAGTTACTCCCGGGGACAGGTCACAGATACGCAGTATTTT. Translating it yields CASSYSRGQVTDTQYF.

The chain recombines TRBV12-3 or TRBV12-4 with TRBJ1-1; 9 positions agree with TRBD1. V trimming: 2 bases; J trimming: 6 bases; junction bases outside the gene matches: 19. The CDR3 contains 19 residues. The CDR3 DNA reads as TGTGCCAGCAGTTTACGCCGTCCCACTATCGGGACAGGGAAGGCTGAAGCTTTCTTT. It encodes CASSLRRPTIGTGKAEAFF.

As DNA, the CDR3 is TGTGCCAGCAGGGAGAGGGGGGTTTTGTACAATGAGCAGTTCTTC. Its translation: CASRERGVLYNEQFF. The chain recombines TRBV28 with TRBJ2-1, with D perhaps given as TRBD1 or TRBD2 (6 bases each). V lost 6 bases, J lost 4 bases, and 16 bases lay in between. The germline V gene encodes CDR1 MDHEN and CDR2 SYDVKM. The CDR3 contains 15 residues.

The chain joins TRBV4-2 to TRBJ1-4; 9 nucleotides align to TRBD1. V shed 7 bases, J shed 2 bases, and the junction held 8 bases outside the gene matches. Germline CDR1 LGHNA, CDR2 YNFKEQ. This CDR3 region has 16 residues. CDR3 amino acids: CASTTGQGLTNEKLFF. The CDR3 DNA sequence: TGTGCCAGCACTACTGGACAGGGGTTGACTAATGAAAAACTGTTTTTT.

This chain uses TRBV4-1 with TRBJ1-4; D unclear. The CDR3 is 18 amino acids. V lost 0 bases and J 4 bases, leaving 18 bases between the germline ends. From germline, CDR1 is MGHRA and CDR2 YSYEKL. The CDR3 protein is CASSQDLTALIGNEKLFF. The CDR3 DNA reads as TGCGCCAGCAGCCAAGATTTAACAGCTCTGATAGGTAATGAAAAACTGTTTTTT.

This clonotype has a handful of counts. This sequence joins TRBV12-3 or TRBV12-4 and TRBJ2-4; possibly TRBD2 for D (7 bases). Trimming left V 6 bases short and J 3 bases short, with 18 bases between. The CDR3 has 16 residues. The CDR3 region is CASSLGTSGGKNIQYF. Written as DNA, the CDR3 is TGTGCCAGCAGCCTTGGGACATCGGGAGGCAAAAACATTCAGTACTTC.

CDR3 in amino acids: CASSPNDARGAIGQYF. The CDR3 DNA follows: TGTGCCAGCAGCCCGAATGATGCGCGGGGGGCGATCGGTCAGTACTTC. This chain connects TRBV7-2 to TRBJ2-5, with 8 bases that match TRBD2. CDR1 is SGHTA and CDR2 is FQGNSA in the germline V gene. The CDR3 length is 16 residues. Trimming at V came to 5 bases and at J to 11 bases, leaving 19 bases not matched to a gene.

The V and J genes are TRBV20-1 and TRBJ2-7, with 8 bases lining up with TRBD1. V dropped 0 bases and J dropped 2; count of bases not matched to a gene: 3. Germline V gene lookup returns CDR1 DFQATT and CDR2 SNEGSKA (reference sequence). This CDR3 has 14 amino acids. The CDR3 loop reads CSARDSQGAYEQYF. CDR3 nucleotides: TGCAGTGCTAGAGATTCACAGGGGGCCTACGAGCAGTACTTC.

There are a few counts of this clonotype. This chain connects TRBV12-3 or TRBV12-4 to TRBJ1-1; 7 positions match TRBD1. J was trimmed by 0 bases and V by 5 bases; bases with no gene match: 6. The CDR3 spans 15 residues. The CDR3 nucleotides are TGTGCCAGCAGTGGGGACAGAGCCATGAACACTGAAGCTTTCTTT. Amino acid sequence: CASSGDRAMNTEAFF.

The V gene is TRBV6-6, the J gene TRBJ2-3; TRBD2 is a possible D gene (7 bases). V was cut by 4 bases and J by 6 bases, with 17 bases left in between. Germline V CDR1 and CDR2: MNHNY, SVGAGI (reference sequence). The CDR3 has 15 amino acids. CDR3 sequence reads: CASSSRRGQVDTQYF. The CDR3 bases are TGTGCCAGCAGTTCCCGGCGGGGGCAGGTGGATACGCAGTATTTT.

A few counts support this clonotype. This rearrangement joins TRBV9 to TRBJ1-2, with D possibly being TRBD1 (5 bases). Germline CDR1 and CDR2: SGDLS and YYNGEE. The CDR3 sequence is 16 residues long. V lost 0 bases and J lost 0, with 12 bases in between. The CDR3 is CASSVGWGIANYGYTF. For the CDR3, the DNA is TGTGCCAGCAGCGTAGGTTGGGGGATAGCTAACTATGGCTACACCTTC.

The CDR3 protein is CASSGRGRYEQYF. The CDR3 DNA is TGTGCCAGCAGTGGACGAGGGAGGTACGAGCAGTACTTC. The chain links TRBV27 to TRBJ2-5; D is perhaps TRBD2 (6 bases). The assigned J gene may be wrong: the sequence end matches TRBJ2-7 better. The CDR3 has 13 residues. Germline V lookup: CDR1 MNHEY, CDR2 SMNVEV (reference sequence).

V gene TRBV3-1 combines with J gene TRBJ2-1, with D tentatively TRBD1 (6 bases). Near its end, the DNA agrees better with TRBJ2-7, so the J call may be wrong. From germline, CDR1 is LGHDT and CDR2 YNNKEL (reference sequence). The CDR3 loop spans 17 amino acids. The DNA of the CDR3 is TGTGCCAGCAGCCAAGATTGGGACAACAAGCACTACAATGAGCAGTACTTC. Its protein product is CASSQDWDNKHYNEQYF.

This clonotype was detected only a few times. This chain uses TRBV7-2 with TRBJ2-3, with a weak D call TRBD2 (5 bases). V lost 4 bases, J lost 4 bases, and 9 bases lay in between. Germline CDR1 SGHTA, CDR2 FQGNSA. The length of the CDR3 is 13 residues. CDR3 bases: TGTGCCAGCAGCTCCCGAGCGGCAGATACGCAGTATTTT. Its protein is CASSSRAADTQYF.

V usage is TRBV5-1 and J usage is TRBJ1-2; no firm D call. Germline CDR1 is SGHRS and CDR2 is YFSETQ. Trimming stripped 0 bases from V and 8 bases from J, with 14 bases between. This CDR3 comprises 14 residues. CDR3 loop: CASSLEQNFRGYTF. The DNA of the CDR3 is TGCGCCAGCAGCTTGGAACAAAATTTTCGGGGCTACACCTTC.

The V and J genes are TRBV25-1 and TRBJ1-6, with TRBD1 matching 7 bases. From germline, CDR1 is MGHDK and CDR2 SYGVNS. V trimming: 1 base; J trimming: 9 bases; junction bases outside the gene matches: 6. This CDR3 has 15 residues. Here the CDR3 DNA reads TGTGCCAGCAGTGAATGGGGACAGAGTCCTTCACCCCTCCACTTT. Translating it yields CASSEWGQSPSPLHF.

The chain links TRBV29-1 to TRBJ1-2, with D perhaps matching TRBD1 (5 bases). V was clipped by 7 bases and J by 2 bases, with 11 bases between them. Germline CDR1 and CDR2: SQVTM and ANQGSEA. The CDR3 spans 12 residues. CDR3 amino acids: CSGGELNYGYTF. The CDR3 nucleotides read TGCAGCGGGGGGGAGTTGAACTATGGCTACACCTTC.

This clonotype appeared a few times. This chain uses TRBV20-1 with TRBJ2-3; weak D call: TRBD2 (5 bases). The ends were cut back, 0 bases at V and 2 bases at J, with 12 bases in the middle. The length of the CDR3 is 15 residues. Germline V gene lookup returns CDR1 DFQATT and CDR2 SNEGSKA (reference sequence). The CDR3 sequence: CSARDYAGNTDTQYF. CDR3 nucleotide sequence: TGCAGTGCTAGAGATTATGCCGGGAACACAGATACGCAGTATTTT.

This clonotype was observed at least ten times. The chain is built from TRBV25-1 and TRBJ2-7; 7 bases fit TRBD1. V lost 2 bases to trimming and J lost 2 bases; unmatched junction nucleotides: 0. The CDR3 consists of 13 residues. CDR1 and CDR2 (germline): MGHDK, SYGVNS. The DNA for the CDR3 is TGTGCCAGCAGTGAACAGGGGGCCTACGAGCAGTACTTC. It is translated as CASSEQGAYEQYF.

This clonotype was seen a few times. The chain is built from TRBV30 and TRBJ1-4, with D unclear. V was trimmed by 0 bases and J by 4 bases, leaving 12 bases between them. This CDR3 contains 15 residues. CDR1 and CDR2 from the germline V gene are GTSNPN and SVGIG (reference sequence). This CDR3 reads CAWSVRGVYNEKLFF. The CDR3 bases are TGTGCCTGGAGTGTACGTGGGGTCTATAATGAAAAACTGTTTTTT.